These 23 T cell receptor beta chains were all obtained from the same sample, sequenced in a study of T-cell reconstitution after alpha-beta-depleted transplantation in children. Unique molecular identifiers were incorporated when the TCRbeta library was constructed. Using its own MiXCR run on the PCR reads, TCRdb lists one record per CDR3 protein. The table includes about 240,000 distinct CDR3 sequences, roughly 24% detected once. The sequences come from PBMCs, collected before TCRalphabeta/CD19-depleted stem cell transplant. The receptors originated from a girl aged 2 to 10 with Fanconi anemia, due to receive a stem cell transplant.

This clonotype occurred a few times. The V and J genes are TRBV7-2 and TRBJ2-1; 15 bases agree with TRBD2. The J segment lost 15 bases and the V segment lost 5 bases, leaving 5 bases of the junction unmatched. The CDR3 sequence is 13 residues long. CDR1 and CDR2 from the germline V gene are SGHTA and FQGNSA. CDR3 amino acids: CASSAGLAGGRFF. CDR3 DNA sequence: TGTGCCAGCAGCGCCGGACTAGCGGGAGGGAGGTTCTTC.

The chain employs TRBV20-1 and TRBJ2-1; the D is unclear. Germline lookup yields CDR1 DFQATT and CDR2 SNEGSKA (reference sequence). The CDR3 loop spans 17 amino acids. V was cut by 3 bases and J by 4 bases, with 22 bases left in between. CDR3 in amino acids: CSARVLAPDILYNEQFF. The CDR3, as DNA: TGCAGTGCTAGGGTATTAGCCCCCGACATATTATACAATGAGCAGTTCTTC.

In its sample, this clonotype was seen many times. J is TRBJ1-1 and V is TRBV29-1; no firm D call. CDR1 is SQVTM and CDR2 is ANQGSEA in the germline V gene. CDR3 size: 11 residues. Trimming cost V 3 bases and J 0 bases, with 2 bases left between them. CDR3 protein: CSVDVNTEAFF. The CDR3 DNA reads TGCAGCGTTGATGTGAACACTGAAGCTTTCTTT.

CDR3 protein: CASSPVTSGSNTGELFF. In nucleotides, the CDR3 is TGTGCCAGCAGCCCCGTGACTAGCGGGAGTAACACCGGGGAGCTGTTTTTT. This chain joins TRBV7-6 and TRBJ2-2; 12 bases map to TRBD2. CDR3 length equals 17 residues. J lost 2 bases, V lost 5 bases, and 6 bases had no gene match. The germline V gene encodes CDR1 SGHVS and CDR2 FNYEAQ.

The V gene is TRBV28, the J gene TRBJ2-7, with TRBD1 matching 10 bases. The V segment lost 5 bases and the J segment 5 bases; nucleotides outside the gene matches: 6. CDR3 length: 14 residues. Germline lookup yields CDR1 MDHEN and CDR2 SYDVKM. The CDR3 sequence: CASSPNGQGDEQYF. The CDR3 DNA follows: TGTGCCAGCAGTCCCAACGGACAGGGGGACGAGCAGTACTTC.

The sample holds a few counts of this clonotype. The genes are TRBV2 and TRBJ2-1; 9 bases are a match to TRBD2. There are 16 residues in the CDR3. From germline, CDR1 is SNHLY and CDR2 FYNNEI. V lost 6 bases to trimming and J lost 5 bases; unmatched junction nucleotides: 11. CDR3 DNA: TGTGCCAGCAGGGAACTAGCGGGCCTTACCGACAATGAGCAGTTCTTC. Translation gives CASRELAGLTDNEQFF. The entire variable domain, with the rest obtained from reference TRBV2 and TRBJ2-1, is as follows: EPEVTQTPSHQVTQMGQEVILRCVPISNHLYFYWYRQILGQKVEFLVSFYNNEISEKSEIFDDQFSVERPDGSNFTLKIRSTKLEDSAMYFCASRELAGLTDNEQFFGPGTRLTVL.

In this sample, this clonotype turned up many times. V usage is TRBV12-3 or TRBV12-4 and J usage is TRBJ2-7; D remains unclear. The V end was cut by 3 bases, the J end by 0 bases, with 12 bases between. This CDR3 has 15 residues. In DNA form, the CDR3 reads TGTGCCAGCAGTTTTAAGGCCTTCAGCTCCTACGAGCAGTACTTC. Amino acids: CASSFKAFSSYEQYF.

The rearrangement joins TRBV4-1 to TRBJ2-2; 8 nucleotides line up with TRBD2. Germline V gene data show CDR1 as MGHRA and CDR2 as YSYEKL. The CDR3 is 16 residues long. V lost 5 bases to trimming and J lost 7 bases; unmatched junction nucleotides: 12. The CDR3 protein is CASSGLPSGFGGELFF. The CDR3, as DNA: TGCGCCAGCAGCGGTCTCCCTAGCGGGTTTGGCGGGGAGCTGTTTTTT.

This clonotype was detected ten times or more. The V call is TRBV28, the J call TRBJ2-7; 7 bases are shared with TRBD1. This CDR3 spans 14 amino acids. Trimming cost V 6 bases and J 3 bases; bases outside gene matches: 8. Germline loops: CDR1 MDHEN, CDR2 SYDVKM. The CDR3 DNA follows: TGTGCCAGCAGAGAGACAGGGATCCTCTACGAGCAGTACTTC. Translated, it gives CASRETGILYEQYF.

At least ten counts were recorded for this clonotype. The chain combines TRBV5-1 with TRBJ2-7; D gene uncertain. The germline V and J ends were trimmed by 2 bases and 3 bases, with 9 bases remaining between them. The V gene's germline CDR1 is SGHRS and CDR2 YFSETQ. This CDR3 comprises 13 residues. Here the CDR3 reads CASSLKYDYEQYF. In nucleotides, the CDR3 is TGCGCCAGCAGCTTAAAGTACGACTACGAGCAGTACTTC.

Many counts were recorded for this clonotype. The rearrangement joins TRBV7-6 to TRBJ2-7, with TRBD1 matching over 10 bases. Germline V gene sequence: CDR1 SGHVS, CDR2 FNYEAQ. This CDR3 contains 16 residues. Losses at the gene ends were 2 bases for V and 3 bases for J; bases not matched to a gene: 7. The CDR3 region has the DNA TGTGCCAGCAGCTTAAACTGGGACAGGGGAAACTACGAGCAGTACTTC. This gives the protein CASSLNWDRGNYEQYF.

The rearrangement uses TRBV12-3 or TRBV12-4 and TRBJ2-1; 8 nucleotides align to TRBD1. The CDR3 covers 13 residues. J lost 9 bases, V lost 6 bases, and 7 bases had no gene match. Here the CDR3 DNA reads TGTGCCAGCAGGCCGACAGGGGATGGTGAGCAGTTCTTC. This encodes CASRPTGDGEQFF.

This clonotype has ten or more counts. V is TRBV21-1 and J is TRBJ1-5; the D call of TRBD1 is as the table states it, not checked on the DNA. TRBV21-1 is designated a pseudogene. The CDR3 sequence is 21 residues long. This CDR3 reads CASSKARSRPWVRGANQPQHF. The CDR3, as DNA: TGTGCCAGCAGCAAAGCGCGATCTAGGCCTTGGGTCAGGGGAGCAAATCAGCCCCAGCATTTT.

This clonotype was counted once. CDR3 nucleotide sequence: TGTGCCAGCAGTGAATGGGACAGGGAAGTCTATGGCTACACCTTC. Encoded protein: CASSEWDREVYGYTF. The rearrangement uses TRBV28 and TRBJ1-2, with 9 positions matching TRBD1. Trimming took 5 bases from V and 4 from J; bases not matched to a gene: 8. CDR1 MDHEN and CDR2 SYDVKM come from the germline V gene. The CDR3 is 15 amino acids.

The rearrangement uses TRBV20-1 and TRBJ1-1; D gene uncertain. The CDR3 has 14 residues. Deletions cut 6 bases from V and 0 bases from J, with 14 bases between. Per the germline V gene, CDR1 is DFQATT and CDR2 is SNEGSKA (reference sequence). CDR3: CSAPHTAVNTEAFF. The DNA of the CDR3 is TGCAGTGCGCCCCATACCGCCGTGAACACTGAAGCTTTCTTT.

This clonotype was counted ten times or more. This chain uses TRBV29-1 with TRBJ2-3; tentative D call: TRBD2 (6 bases). The V end lost 1 base, the J end lost 1 base, and 12 bases lay between the germline ends. The CDR3 sequence is 15 residues long. Germline CDR1 SQVTM, CDR2 ANQGSEA. CDR3 in amino acids: CSVEAVGTGTDTQYF. The CDR3 DNA sequence: TGCAGCGTTGAAGCGGTAGGGACTGGCACAGATACGCAGTATTTT.

This clonotype was counted only a few times. This chain uses TRBV2 with TRBJ2-7; the D is unclear. Trimming took off 8 bases at V and 12 bases at J, with 17 bases between the two ends. This CDR3 is built from 11 residues. Germline assignment: CDR1 SNHLY and CDR2 FYNNEI. The CDR3 reads CASRETPFWYF. The DNA of the CDR3 is TGTGCCAGCCGCGAAACCCCGTTTTGGTACTTC.

This clonotype was counted many times. The chain's CDR3 is CSAGGTSGIRDTQYF. In DNA, the CDR3 is TGCAGTGCTGGGGGGACTAGCGGGATTAGAGATACGCAGTATTTT. J is TRBJ2-3 and V is TRBV20-1; TRBD2 agrees at 13 bases. Trimming cost V 5 bases and J 5 bases; bases outside gene matches: 7. The germline gives CDR1 DFQATT, CDR2 SNEGSKA (reference sequence). This CDR3 region has 15 residues.

V is TRBV7-9 and J is TRBJ2-5; D gene uncertain. The V and J ends lost 0 bases and 0 bases respectively, with 5 bases between them. The CDR3 is 14 amino acids. Germline lookup yields CDR1 SEHNR and CDR2 FQNEAQ (reference sequence). CDR3 loop: CASSLAIHQETQYF. The CDR3 coding sequence is TGTGCCAGCAGCTTAGCAATCCACCAAGAGACCCAGTACTTC. Together with reference TRBV7-9 and TRBJ2-5, the CDR3 gives the full variable domain: DTGVSQNPRHKITKRGQNVTFRCDPISEHNRLYWYRQTLGQGPEFLTYFQNEAQLEKSRLLSDRFSAERPKGSFSTLEIQRTEQGDSAMYLCASSLAIHQETQYFGPGTRLLVL.

The rearrangement uses TRBV5-6 and TRBJ2-3; D may be TRBD1 (6 bases). Germline loops: CDR1 SGHDT, CDR2 YYEEEE. The V and J ends lost 4 bases and 0 bases respectively, with 18 bases between them. The CDR3 is 17 residues long. The CDR3 DNA reads as TGTGCCAGCAGCCCAGCGCTCAGGGGACCTAGCACAGATACGCAGTATTTT. Translating it yields CASSPALRGPSTDTQYF.

There are many counts of this clonotype. The chain recombines TRBV29-1 with TRBJ2-3; 11 positions agree with TRBD2. Looked up from germline, CDR1 is SQVTM and CDR2 is ANQGSEA. Losses at the gene ends were 4 bases for V and 5 bases for J; bases not matched to a gene: 14. The CDR3 sequence is 17 residues long. The CDR3 here is CSVGFSSTSGRGDTQYF. The CDR3 region has the DNA TGCAGCGTTGGGTTTAGCTCTACTAGCGGGAGAGGAGATACGCAGTATTTT.

Many counts were recorded for this clonotype. This rearrangement joins TRBV27 to TRBJ2-1; D may be TRBD1 (5 bases). Trimming cost V 6 bases and J 0 bases, with 24 bases left between them. The CDR3 contains 19 residues. In germline, CDR1 is MNHEY, CDR2 SMNVEV (reference sequence). Here the CDR3 reads CASSPGRTPHTYSYNEQFF. Here the CDR3 DNA reads TGTGCCAGCAGCCCCGGACGGACACCACATACATACTCCTACAATGAGCAGTTCTTC.

The rearrangement uses TRBV18 and TRBJ2-7, with D perhaps matching TRBD1 (6 bases). Trimming took off 4 bases at V and 5 bases at J, with 15 bases between the two ends. This CDR3 is built from 14 residues. CDR1 is KGHSH and CDR2 is LQKENI in the germline V gene. CDR3 in amino acids: CASSLGTKRNEQYF. The CDR3 region has the DNA TGTGCCAGCTCACTCGGGACAAAGCGAAACGAGCAGTACTTC.